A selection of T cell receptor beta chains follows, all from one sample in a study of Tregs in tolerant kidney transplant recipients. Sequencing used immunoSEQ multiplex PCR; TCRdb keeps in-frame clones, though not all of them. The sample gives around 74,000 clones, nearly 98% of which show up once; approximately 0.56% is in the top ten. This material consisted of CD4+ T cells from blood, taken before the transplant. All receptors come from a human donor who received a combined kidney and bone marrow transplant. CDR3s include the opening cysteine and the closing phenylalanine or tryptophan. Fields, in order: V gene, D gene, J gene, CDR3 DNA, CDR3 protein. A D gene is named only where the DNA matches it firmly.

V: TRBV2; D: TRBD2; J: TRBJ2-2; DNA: TGTGCCTGGAAGGGACTAGCGGGGGGAGGCAACACCGGGGAGCTGTTTTTT; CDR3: CAWKGLAGGGNTGELFF
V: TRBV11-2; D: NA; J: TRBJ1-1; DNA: TGTGCCAGCAGCTCTATAGGGTTTAGCGCTGAAGCTTTCTTT; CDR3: CASSSIGFSAEAFF
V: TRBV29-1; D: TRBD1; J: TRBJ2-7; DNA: TGCAGCGTTGAAGGAACAGGGGACTACGAGCAGTACTTC; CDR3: CSVEGTGDYEQYF
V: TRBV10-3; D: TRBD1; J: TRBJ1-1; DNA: TGTGCCATCAGTGAGTCCCCGGGACAGGGGTTGAACACTGAAGCTTTCTTT; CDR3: CAISESPGQGLNTEAFF
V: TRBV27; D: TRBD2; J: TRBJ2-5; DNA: TGTAGTCCTAGCGGGAGGGCTGGGGAGACCCAGTACTTC; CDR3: CSPSGRAGETQYF
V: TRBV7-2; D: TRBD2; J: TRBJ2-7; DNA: TGTGCCAGCAGCTTAGCGTCCAGCGGGGGCGGCCACGAGCAGTACTTC; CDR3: CASSLASSGGGHEQYF
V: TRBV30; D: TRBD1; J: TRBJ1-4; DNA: TGTGCCTGGAGTGTACTTGGGACAGCCTGGGGTGAAAAACTGTTTTTT; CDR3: CAWSVLGTAWGEKLFF
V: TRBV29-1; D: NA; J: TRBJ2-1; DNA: TGCAGCGTTGTTGGGCCGGGGTATGAGCAGTTCTTC; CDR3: CSVVGPGYEQFF
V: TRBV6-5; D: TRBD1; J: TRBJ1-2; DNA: TGTGCCAGCAGGCCGACAGGGGCCTTTAACTATGGCTACACCTTC; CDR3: CASRPTGAFNYGYTF
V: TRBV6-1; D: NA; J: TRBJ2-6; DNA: TGTGCCAGCAGAACGGTACCCGGGGCCAACGTCCTGACTTTC; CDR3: CASRTVPGANVLTF
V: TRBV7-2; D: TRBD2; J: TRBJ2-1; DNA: TGTGCCAGCAACTTCGGCGGGGGGGTTGGGAATGAGCAGTTCTTC; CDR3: CASNFGGGVGNEQFF
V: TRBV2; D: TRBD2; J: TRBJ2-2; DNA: TGTGCCAGCAGTGAAGATAGCGGGCGAAATACCGGGGAGCTGTTTTTT; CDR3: CASSEDSGRNTGELFF
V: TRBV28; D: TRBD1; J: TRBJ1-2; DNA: TGTGCCAGCAGTTTAGGGACAGGAAGCCGCAACTATGGCTACACCTTC; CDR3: CASSLGTGSRNYGYTF
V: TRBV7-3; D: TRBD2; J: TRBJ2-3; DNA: TGTGCCAGCAGCCTATCTAGCGGGAGGACCGGGGATACGCAGTATTTT; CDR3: CASSLSSGRTGDTQYF
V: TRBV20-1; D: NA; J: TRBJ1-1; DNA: TGCAGTGCTAGAGTTAGTAGAGAAGCTTTCTTT; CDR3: CSARVSREAFF
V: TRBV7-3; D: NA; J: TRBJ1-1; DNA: TGTGCCAGCAGCTTAACCCCCGGGTCCACTGAAGCTTTCTTT; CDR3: CASSLTPGSTEAFF
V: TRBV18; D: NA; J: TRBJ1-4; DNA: TGTGCCAGCTCACCTTCTCCAGGGGCAACTAATGAAAAACTGTTTTTT; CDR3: CASSPSPGATNEKLFF